Listed below are T cell receptor beta chains from one sample, sequenced in a study of cytomegalovirus exposure and HLA in healthy donors. The protocol was immunoSEQ multiplex PCR, while the TCRdb copy is restricted to in-frame clones and leaves out a portion. Seen here are about 190,000 clones, over 80% observed once, and the top ten hold 1% to 1.5%. The specimen sequenced was PBMCs. These TCRs come from a man aged 25 to 40 in good health and CMV-seronegative. CDR3s include the opening cysteine and the closing phenylalanine or tryptophan. Each record gives: D gene, V gene, J gene, CDR3 DNA, CDR3 protein. The D gene is left open where the match is weak.

TRBD2	TRBV2	TRBJ2-4	TGTGCCAGCAGTGGGGGGACTAGCGGGAGTCTCAACATTCAGTACTTC	CASSGGTSGSLNIQYF
TRBD2	TRBV13	TRBJ2-5	TGTGCCAGCAGCTTCAGACTAGCGGGGGGGAGGCGGGAGACCCAGTACTTC	CASSFRLAGGRRETQYF
TRBD1	TRBV5-1	TRBJ1-5	TGCGCCAGCAGCCGAACAGGGGGTAATCAGCCCCAGCATTTT	CASSRTGGNQPQHF
.	TRBV28	TRBJ1-1	TGTGCCAGCAGTTTGAGCCTAGCAGGGGCCCCCAGGGAGAGAGCTTTCTTT	CASSLSLAGAPRERAFF
TRBD2	TRBV4-1	TRBJ2-1	TGCGCCAGCAGCCAAGGACTAGCGGGAGCCTACAATGAGCAGTTCTTC	CASSQGLAGAYNEQFF
.	TRBV18	TRBJ1-1	TGTGCCAGCTCACCTGACAGGAGGCACACTGAAGCTTTCTTT	CASSPDRRHTEAFF
.	TRBV6-6	TRBJ1-6	TGTGCCAGCACAGGAGGTTCACCCCTCCACTTT	CASTGGSPLHF
.	TRBV21-1	TRBJ2-5	TGTGCCAGCATGACAGCAATAGAGACCCAGTACTTC	CASMTAIETQYF
.	TRBV6-5	TRBJ2-1	TGTGCCAGCACCCCTTCTGGGAGCTCCTACAATGAGCAGTTCTTC	CASTPSGSSYNEQFF
TRBD2	TRBV13	TRBJ2-5	TGTGCCAGCAGCTCCGTACTAGCGGGAGTCCAAGAGACCCAGTACTTC	CASSSVLAGVQETQYF